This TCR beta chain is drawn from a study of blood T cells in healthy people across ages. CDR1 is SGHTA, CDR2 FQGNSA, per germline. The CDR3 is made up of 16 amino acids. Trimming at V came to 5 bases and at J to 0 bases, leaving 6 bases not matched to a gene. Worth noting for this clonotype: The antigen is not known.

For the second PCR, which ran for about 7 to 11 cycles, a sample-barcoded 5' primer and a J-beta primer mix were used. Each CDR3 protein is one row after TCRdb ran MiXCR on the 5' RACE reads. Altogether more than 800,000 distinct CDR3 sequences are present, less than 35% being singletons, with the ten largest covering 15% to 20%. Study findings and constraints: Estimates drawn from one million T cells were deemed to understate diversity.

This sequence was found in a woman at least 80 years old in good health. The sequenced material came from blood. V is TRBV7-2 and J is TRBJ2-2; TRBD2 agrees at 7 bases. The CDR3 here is CASSRASGANTGELFF. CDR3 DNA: TGTGCCAGCAGCCGGGCCAGCGGGGCGAACACCGGGGAGCTGTTTTTT.